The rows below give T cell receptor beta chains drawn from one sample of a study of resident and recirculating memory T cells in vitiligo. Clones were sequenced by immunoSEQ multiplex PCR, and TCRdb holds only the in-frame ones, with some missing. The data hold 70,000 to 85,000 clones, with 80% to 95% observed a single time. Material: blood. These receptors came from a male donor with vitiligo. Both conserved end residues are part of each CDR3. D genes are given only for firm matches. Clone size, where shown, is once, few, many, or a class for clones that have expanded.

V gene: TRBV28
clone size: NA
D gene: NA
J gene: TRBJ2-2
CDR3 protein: CASSATDGELFF
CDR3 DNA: TGTGCCAGCAGTGCGACAGATGGGGAGCTGTTTTTT

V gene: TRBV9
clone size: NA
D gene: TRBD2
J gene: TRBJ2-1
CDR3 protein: CASSLQTSGANEQFF
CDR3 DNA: TGTGCCAGCAGCCTACAGACTAGCGGGGCCAATGAGCAGTTCTTC

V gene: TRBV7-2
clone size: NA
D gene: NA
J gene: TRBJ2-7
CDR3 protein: CASSFGTISYEQYF
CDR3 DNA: TGTGCCAGCAGCTTCGGGACAATCTCCTACGAGCAGTACTTC

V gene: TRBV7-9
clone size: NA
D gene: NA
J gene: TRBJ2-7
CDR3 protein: CASSPAGYEQYF
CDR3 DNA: TGTGCCAGCAGCCCAGCAGGTTACGAGCAGTACTTC

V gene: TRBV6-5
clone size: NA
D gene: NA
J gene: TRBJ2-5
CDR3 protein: CASSYSGREDQYF
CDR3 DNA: TGTGCCAGCAGTTACTCGGGTAGGGAGGACCAGTACTTC

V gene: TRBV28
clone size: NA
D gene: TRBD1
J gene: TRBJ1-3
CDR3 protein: CASGQGENTIYF
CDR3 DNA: TGTGCCAGCGGACAGGGTGAAAACACCATATATTTT

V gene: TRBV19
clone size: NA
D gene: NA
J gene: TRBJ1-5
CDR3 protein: CASSISENTGLYSNQPQHF
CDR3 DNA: TGTGCCAGTAGTATATCGGAAAACACAGGGCTCTATAGCAATCAGCCCCAGCATTTT

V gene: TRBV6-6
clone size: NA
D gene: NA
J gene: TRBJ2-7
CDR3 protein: CASKSGTLSYEQYF
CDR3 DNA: TGTGCCAGCAAGAGCGGCACACTTTCCTACGAGCAGTACTTC

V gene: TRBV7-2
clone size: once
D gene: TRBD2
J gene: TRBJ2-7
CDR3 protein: CASSFRERGGYEQYF
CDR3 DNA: TGTGCCAGCAGCTTTCGAGAGCGGGGGGGCTACGAGCAGTACTTC

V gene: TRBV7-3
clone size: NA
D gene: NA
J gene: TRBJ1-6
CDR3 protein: CASSLRGGVGNSPLHF
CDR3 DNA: TGTGCCAGCAGCTTAAGGGGGGGTGTTGGGAATTCACCCCTCCACTTT

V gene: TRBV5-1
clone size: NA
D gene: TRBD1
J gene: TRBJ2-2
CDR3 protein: CASSLQGAVDTGELFF
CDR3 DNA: TGCGCCAGCAGCTTGCAGGGGGCGGTTGACACCGGGGAGCTGTTTTTT

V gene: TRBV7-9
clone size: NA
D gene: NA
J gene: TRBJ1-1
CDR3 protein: CASSLDRQTEAFF
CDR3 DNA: TGTGCCAGCAGCTTAGACAGGCAAACTGAAGCTTTCTTT

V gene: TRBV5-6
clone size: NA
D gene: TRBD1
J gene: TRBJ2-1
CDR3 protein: CASSASTGTDYNEQFF
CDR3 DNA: TGTGCCAGCAGCGCCTCGACAGGGACAGACTACAATGAGCAGTTCTTC

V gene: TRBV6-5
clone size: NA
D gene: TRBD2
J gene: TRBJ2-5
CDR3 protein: CASSRSGGQETQYF
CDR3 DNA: TGTGCCAGCAGCCGCAGCGGGGGCCAAGAGACCCAGTACTTC

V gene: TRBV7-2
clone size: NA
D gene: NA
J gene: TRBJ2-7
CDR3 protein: CASSLGPRGAGDYEQYF
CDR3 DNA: TGTGCCAGCAGCTTAGGTCCCAGGGGCGCAGGGGACTACGAGCAGTACTTC

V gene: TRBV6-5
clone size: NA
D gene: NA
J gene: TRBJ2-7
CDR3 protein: CASGQVNSYEQYF
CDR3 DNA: TGTGCCAGCGGCCAGGTGAACTCCTACGAGCAGTACTTC

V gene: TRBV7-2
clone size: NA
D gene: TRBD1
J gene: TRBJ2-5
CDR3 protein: CASSPISRGTGRETQYF
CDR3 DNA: TGTGCCAGCAGCCCTATATCCCGCGGGACAGGAAGGGAGACCCAGTACTTC

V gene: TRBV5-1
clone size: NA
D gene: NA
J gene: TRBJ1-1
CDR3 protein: CASNSDGEWSTEAFF
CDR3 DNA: TGCGCCAGCAACTCTGACGGGGAATGGAGCACTGAAGCTTTCTTT

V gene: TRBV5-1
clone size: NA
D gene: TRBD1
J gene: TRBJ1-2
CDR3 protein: CASRPRTGTFLFYGYTF
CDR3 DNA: TGCGCCAGCAGACCAAGGACAGGCACCTTCCTCTTCTATGGCTACACCTTC

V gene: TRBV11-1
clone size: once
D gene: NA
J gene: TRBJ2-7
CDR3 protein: CASSLAAGLRSYEQYF
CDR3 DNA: TGTGCCAGCAGCTTAGCCGCGGGTCTGAGGTCCTACGAGCAGTACTTC

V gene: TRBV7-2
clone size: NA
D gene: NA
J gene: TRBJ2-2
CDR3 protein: CASSLTRDTGELFF
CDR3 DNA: TGTGCCAGCAGCTTAACTAGAGACACCGGGGAGCTGTTTTTT

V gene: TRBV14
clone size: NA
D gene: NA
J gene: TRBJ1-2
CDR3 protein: CASSQGLMVQANYGYTF
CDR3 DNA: TGTGCCAGCAGCCAAGGACTGATGGTCCAAGCTAACTATGGCTACACCTTC

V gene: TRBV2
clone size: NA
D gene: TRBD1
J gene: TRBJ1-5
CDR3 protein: CASSDGTGGNYQPQHF
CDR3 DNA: TGTGCCAGCAGTGACGGGACAGGGGGCAATTATCAGCCCCAGCATTTT

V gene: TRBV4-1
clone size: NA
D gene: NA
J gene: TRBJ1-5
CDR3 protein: CASSQDLRDDQPQHF
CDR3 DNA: TGCGCCAGCAGCCAAGATCTGAGGGATGATCAGCCCCAGCATTTT

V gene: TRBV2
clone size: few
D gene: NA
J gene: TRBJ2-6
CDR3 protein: CASNPRNSGANVLTF
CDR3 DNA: TGTGCCAGCAACCCGAGGAACTCTGGGGCCAACGTCCTGACTTTC

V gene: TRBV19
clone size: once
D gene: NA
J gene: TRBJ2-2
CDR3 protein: CARLDSSSTGELFF
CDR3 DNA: TGTGCCAGGCTGGACAGTTCGAGCACCGGGGAGCTGTTTTTT

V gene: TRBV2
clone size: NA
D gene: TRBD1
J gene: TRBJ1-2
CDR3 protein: CASIPTGRNYGYTF
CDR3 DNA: TGTGCCAGCATCCCGACAGGGCGGAACTATGGCTACACCTTC

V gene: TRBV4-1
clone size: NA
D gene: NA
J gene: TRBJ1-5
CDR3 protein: CASSQAGDWRNQPQHF
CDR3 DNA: TGCGCCAGCAGCCAAGCAGGGGATTGGCGCAATCAGCCCCAGCATTTT

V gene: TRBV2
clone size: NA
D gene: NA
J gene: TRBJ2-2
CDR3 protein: CASSSTVWTGELFF
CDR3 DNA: TGCGCCAGCAGTTCGACAGTTTGGACCGGGGAGCTGTTTTTT

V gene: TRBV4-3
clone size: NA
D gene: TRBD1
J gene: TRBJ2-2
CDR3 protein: CASSQRTGGWNTGELFF
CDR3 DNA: TGCGCCAGCAGCCAGCGGACAGGGGGGTGGAACACCGGGGAGCTGTTTTTT

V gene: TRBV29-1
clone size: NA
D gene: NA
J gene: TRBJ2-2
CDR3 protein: CSFHRDTGELFF
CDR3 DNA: TGCAGCTTCCACAGGGACACCGGGGAGCTGTTTTTT

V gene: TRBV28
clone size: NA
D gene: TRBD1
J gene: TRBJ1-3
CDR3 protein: CASSLVGQASSGNTIYF
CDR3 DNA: TGTGCCAGCAGTTTAGTGGGACAGGCATCTTCTGGAAACACCATATATTTT

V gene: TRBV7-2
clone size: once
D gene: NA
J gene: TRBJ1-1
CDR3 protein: CASSPLGGGNEAFF
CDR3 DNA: TGTGCCAGCAGCCCATTGGGGGGAGGTAATGAAGCTTTCTTT

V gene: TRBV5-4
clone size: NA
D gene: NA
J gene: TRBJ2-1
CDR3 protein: CASSLVQAETRDEQFF
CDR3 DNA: TGTGCCAGCAGCTTGGTTCAGGCAGAAACTAGGGATGAGCAGTTCTTC

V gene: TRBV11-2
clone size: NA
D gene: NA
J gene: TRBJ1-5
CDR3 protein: CASSLAGYSNQPQHF
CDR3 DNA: TGTGCCAGCAGCTTAGCGGGATATAGCAATCAGCCCCAGCATTTT

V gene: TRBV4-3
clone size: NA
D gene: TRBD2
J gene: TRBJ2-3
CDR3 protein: CASSQDLAGVGDTQYF
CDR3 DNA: TGCGCCAGCAGCCAAGATCTAGCGGGGGTCGGAGATACGCAGTATTTT

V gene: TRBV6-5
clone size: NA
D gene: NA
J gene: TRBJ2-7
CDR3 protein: CASSRLGSPGLEQYF
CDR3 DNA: TGTGCCAGCAGCCGCCTCGGGTCTCCGGGATTGGAGCAGTACTTC

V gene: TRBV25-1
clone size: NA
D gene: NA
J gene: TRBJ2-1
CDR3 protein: CASSQHTAIGGYNEQFF
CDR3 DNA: TGTGCCAGCAGTCAACACACCGCCATAGGGGGCTACAATGAGCAGTTCTTC

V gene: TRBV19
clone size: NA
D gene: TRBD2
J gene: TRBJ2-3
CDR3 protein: CASSIDLAGGLVGTDTQYF
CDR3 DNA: TGTGCCAGTAGTATAGATCTAGCGGGGGGGTTAGTTGGCACAGATACGCAGTATTTT

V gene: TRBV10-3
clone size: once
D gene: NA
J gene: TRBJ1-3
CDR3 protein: CAISAQGSSGNTIYF
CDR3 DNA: TGTGCCATCAGTGCACAGGGATCCTCTGGAAACACCATATATTTT

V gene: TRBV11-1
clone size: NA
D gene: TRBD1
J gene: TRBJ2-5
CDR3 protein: CASSRDRGGETQYF
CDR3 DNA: TGTGCCAGCAGCCGTGACAGGGGGGGAGAGACCCAGTACTTC

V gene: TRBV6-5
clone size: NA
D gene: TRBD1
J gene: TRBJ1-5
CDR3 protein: CASSTTGGNQPQHF
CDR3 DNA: TGTGCCAGCAGTACAACAGGGGGCAATCAGCCCCAGCATTTT

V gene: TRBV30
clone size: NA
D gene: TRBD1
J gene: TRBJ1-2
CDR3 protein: CAWMTGDFYGYTF
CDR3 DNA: TGTGCCTGGATGACAGGGGATTTCTATGGCTACACCTTC

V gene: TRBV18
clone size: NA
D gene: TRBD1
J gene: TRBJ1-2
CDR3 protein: CASSPQGSGQLLYGYTF
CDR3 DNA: TGTGCCAGCTCACCACAGGGCTCGGGACAGCTACTCTATGGCTACACCTTC

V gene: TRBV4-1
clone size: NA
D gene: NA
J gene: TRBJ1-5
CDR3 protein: CASSQVPGLGGSNQPQHF
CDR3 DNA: TGCGCCAGCAGCCAAGTGCCGGGGTTGGGAGGGAGCAATCAGCCCCAGCATTTT

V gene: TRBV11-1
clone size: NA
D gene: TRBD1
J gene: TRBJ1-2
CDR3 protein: CASSFPRTGKGGYTF
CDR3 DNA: TGTGCCAGCAGCTTCCCCAGGACAGGGAAGGGGGGCTACACCTTC

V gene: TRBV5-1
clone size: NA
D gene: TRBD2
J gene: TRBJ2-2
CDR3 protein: CASSTVAGRNGELFF
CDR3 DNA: TGCGCCAGCAGCACTGTAGCGGGGCGGAACGGGGAGCTGTTTTTT

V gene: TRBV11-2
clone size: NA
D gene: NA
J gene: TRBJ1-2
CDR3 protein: CASSLQGGGYTF
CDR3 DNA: TGTGCCAGCAGCTTACAGGGCGGAGGCTACACCTTC

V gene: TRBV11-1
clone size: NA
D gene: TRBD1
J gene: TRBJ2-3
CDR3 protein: CASSLVGTGGAPDTQYF
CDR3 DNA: TGTGCCAGCAGCTTAGTCGGGACAGGGGGCGCCCCAGATACGCAGTATTTT

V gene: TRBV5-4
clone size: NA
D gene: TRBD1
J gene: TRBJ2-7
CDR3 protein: CASSTWTGRTPYEQYF
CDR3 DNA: TGTGCCAGCAGCACCTGGACAGGACGAACTCCTTACGAGCAGTACTTC

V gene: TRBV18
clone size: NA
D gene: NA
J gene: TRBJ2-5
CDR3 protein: CASSPRGGAQQETQYF
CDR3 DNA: TGTGCCAGCTCACCTAGGGGGGGAGCCCAGCAAGAGACCCAGTACTTC

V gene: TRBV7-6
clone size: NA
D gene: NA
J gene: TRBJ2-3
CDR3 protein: CASSLGGGASTDTQYF
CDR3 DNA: TGTGCCAGCAGCTTAGGGGGAGGTGCTAGCACAGATACGCAGTATTTT

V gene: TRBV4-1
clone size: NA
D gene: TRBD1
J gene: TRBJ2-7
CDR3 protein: CASGQGGSYEQYF
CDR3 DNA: TGCGCCAGCGGACAGGGAGGCTCCTACGAGCAGTACTTC

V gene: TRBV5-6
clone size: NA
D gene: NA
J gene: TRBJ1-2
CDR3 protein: CASSLARRAMDLNYGYTF
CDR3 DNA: TGTGCCAGCAGCTTGGCCCGGCGGGCCATGGACTTGAACTATGGCTACACCTTC

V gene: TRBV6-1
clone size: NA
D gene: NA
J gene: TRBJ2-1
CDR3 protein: CASSLLVGNEQFF
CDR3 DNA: TGTGCCAGCAGCCTCCTAGTTGGCAATGAGCAGTTCTTC

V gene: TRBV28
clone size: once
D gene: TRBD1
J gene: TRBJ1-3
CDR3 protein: CASSLLQGANTIYF
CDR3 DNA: TGTGCCAGCAGTTTACTCCAGGGGGCGAACACCATATATTTT